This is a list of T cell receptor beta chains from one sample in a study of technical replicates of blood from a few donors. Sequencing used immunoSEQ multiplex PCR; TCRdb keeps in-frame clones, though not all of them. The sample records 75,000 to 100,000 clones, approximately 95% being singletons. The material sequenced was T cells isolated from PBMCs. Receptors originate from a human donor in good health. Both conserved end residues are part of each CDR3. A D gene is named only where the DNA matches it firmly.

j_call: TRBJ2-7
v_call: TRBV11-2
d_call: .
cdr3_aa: CASSLVTRAYEQYF
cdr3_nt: TGTGCCAGCAGCTTAGTAACGAGGGCCTACGAGCAGTACTTC

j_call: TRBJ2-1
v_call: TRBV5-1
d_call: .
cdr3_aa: CASTIWAGHNEQFF
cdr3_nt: TGCGCCAGCACCATTTGGGCAGGCCACAATGAGCAGTTCTTC

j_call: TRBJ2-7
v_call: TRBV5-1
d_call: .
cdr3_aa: CASSLYDFSDNSYEQYF
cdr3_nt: TGCGCCAGCAGCTTATATGATTTCTCCGACAACTCCTACGAGCAGTACTTC

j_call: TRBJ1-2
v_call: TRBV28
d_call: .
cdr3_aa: CASSEQGYGYTF
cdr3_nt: TGTGCCAGCAGTGAACAGGGCTATGGCTACACCTTC

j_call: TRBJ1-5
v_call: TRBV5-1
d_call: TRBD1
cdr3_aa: CASSLAGQDQHF
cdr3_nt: TGCGCCAGCAGCTTGGCCGGACAGGATCAGCATTTT

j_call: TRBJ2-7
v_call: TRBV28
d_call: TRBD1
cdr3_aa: CASIDPGQELFF
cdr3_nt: TGTGCCAGCATTGACCCTGGACAGGAATTGTTCTTC

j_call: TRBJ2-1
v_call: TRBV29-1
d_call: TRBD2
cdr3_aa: CSVPGLGGHNEQFF
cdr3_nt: TGCAGCGTTCCGGGACTAGGTGGCCACAATGAGCAGTTCTTC

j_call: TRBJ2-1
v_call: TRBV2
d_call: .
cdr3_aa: CASSPHNEQFF
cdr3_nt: TGTGCCAGCAGTCCTCACAATGAGCAGTTCTTC

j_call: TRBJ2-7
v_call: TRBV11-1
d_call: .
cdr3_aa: CASSSPRRTTTYEQYF
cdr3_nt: TGTGCCAGCAGCTCTCCCCGAAGGACAACTACCTACGAGCAGTACTTC

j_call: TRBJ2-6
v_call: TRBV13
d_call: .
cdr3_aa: CASESRYGANVLTF
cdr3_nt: TGTGCCAGCGAGAGCCGATATGGGGCCAACGTCCTGACTTTC

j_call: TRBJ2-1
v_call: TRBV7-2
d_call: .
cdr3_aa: CASSFLAPSYNEQFF
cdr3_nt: TGTGCCAGCAGCTTTTTAGCCCCCTCCTACAATGAGCAGTTCTTC